The rows below give T cell receptor beta chains drawn from one sample of a study of T cells in Graves' hyperthyroidism and ophthalmopathy. Each CDR3 protein gets one entry after TCRdb re-called the multiplex PCR reads with MiXCR. The table lists some 490,000 distinct CDR3 sequences, 22% of them singletons. The sample comprised blood. These receptors were obtained from a woman aged 70-85 years with Graves' ophthalmopathy. Both conserved end residues are part of each CDR3. D genes are given only for firm matches. Clone size is stated in some rows and not others, as once, few, many or a class when expanded.

clone_size	cdr3_length	v_call	d_call	j_call	cdr3_aa	cdr3_nt
few	15	TRBV3-1	-	TRBJ1-5	CASSLARRGNQPQHF	TGTGCCAGCAGCCTAGCCCGACGGGGCAATCAGCCCCAGCATTTT
many	17	TRBV28	TRBD2	TRBJ2-7	CASSLSHSGIAGIEQYF	TGTGCCAGCAGTCTCTCTCATTCAGGGATAGCGGGAATCGAGCAGTACTTC
-	15	TRBV27	TRBD2	TRBJ2-1	CASSFQGLTNNEQFF	TGTGCCAGCAGTTTTCAGGGACTAACTAACAATGAGCAGTTCTTC
-	14	TRBV24-1	-	TRBJ1-5	CATSGLTARGPQHF	TGTGCCACCAGTGGTTTGACAGCCCGTGGGCCCCAGCATTTT
many	15	TRBV29-1	TRBD1	TRBJ2-2	CSVAGTGENTGELFF	TGCAGCGTAGCCGGGACAGGGGAAAACACCGGGGAGCTGTTTTTT
-	15	TRBV30	-	TRBJ1-1	CAWSDPKRRATEAFF	TGTGCCTGGAGTGATCCGAAACGCCGAGCCACTGAAGCTTTCTTT
few	15	TRBV10-3	TRBD1	TRBJ1-1	CAISGGQGINTEAFF	TGTGCCATCAGTGGCGGACAGGGGATTAACACTGAAGCTTTCTTT
many	13	TRBV12-3/TRBV12-4	TRBD1	TRBJ1-1	CASSGAQGASAFF	TGTGCCAGCAGCGGGGCCCAGGGGGCATCAGCTTTCTTT
many	14	TRBV2	-	TRBJ1-2	CASSAEFGTRGYTF	TGTGCCAGCAGTGCCGAGTTTGGGACGAGGGGCTACACCTTC
-	13	TRBV7-6	-	TRBJ2-2	CASSLAGAGELFF	TGTGCCAGCAGCTTAGCGGGGGCCGGGGAGCTGTTTTTT
few	14	TRBV7-8	-	TRBJ2-5	CASSPSTKQETQYF	TGTGCCAGCAGCCCCTCGACTAAACAAGAGACCCAGTACTTC
many	14	TRBV12-3/TRBV12-4	TRBD1	TRBJ2-7	CASSLRTGANEQYF	TGTGCCAGCAGTTTGAGGACAGGGGCCAACGAGCAGTACTTC
few	15	TRBV6-1	-	TRBJ1-5	CASSPDLGRGPPQHF	TGTGCCAGCAGTCCCGACCTGGGGAGGGGTCCACCCCAGCATTTT
few	12	TRBV7-3	-	TRBJ2-3	CASSLAGRAQYF	TGTGCCAGCAGCCTGGCAGGGAGAGCGCAGTATTTT
-	15	TRBV28	-	TRBJ2-1	CASSFYPSDYNEQFF	TGTGCCAGCAGTTTCTACCCTAGCGACTACAATGAGCAGTTCTTC
-	16	TRBV5-5	-	TRBJ2-4	CASSPGVIATKNIQYF	TGTGCCAGCAGCCCCGGGGTTATTGCGACCAAAAACATTCAGTACTTC
few	15	TRBV9	-	TRBJ2-3	CASSVEVGTTDTQYF	TGTGCCAGCAGCGTAGAGGTCGGGACCACAGATACGCAGTATTTT
few	13	TRBV19	TRBD1	TRBJ1-1	CASTSTGWTEAFF	TGTGCCAGTACCTCGACAGGGTGGACTGAAGCTTTCTTT
few	16	TRBV19	-	TRBJ1-1	CASSDWTNPMNTEAFF	TGTGCCAGTAGTGACTGGACGAATCCTATGAACACTGAAGCTTTCTTT
-	20	TRBV11-2	TRBD1	TRBJ1-1	CASSLGQPGQGAERNTEAFF	TGTGCCAGCAGCTTGGGGCAACCGGGACAGGGGGCCGAGAGAAACACTGAAGCTTTCTTT
-	13	TRBV18	-	TRBJ2-1	CASSPPNGDEQFF	TGTGCCAGCTCACCGCCGAACGGAGATGAGCAGTTCTTC
many	14	TRBV7-2	-	TRBJ2-1	CASSFPGTYNEQFF	TGTGCCAGCAGCTTTCCAGGAACCTACAATGAGCAGTTCTTC
many	14	TRBV29-1	-	TRBJ1-1	CSVHLDGRNTEAFF	TGCAGCGTGCATTTGGACGGTAGAAACACTGAAGCTTTCTTT
-	14	TRBV20-1	TRBD2	TRBJ2-1	CSAISAGADTEQFF	TGCAGTGCTATCTCAGCGGGAGCTGATACTGAGCAGTTCTTC
-	15	TRBV6-5	-	TRBJ2-4	CASSYRGLAKNIQYF	TGTGCCAGCAGTTACCGGGGCCTAGCCAAAAACATTCAGTACTTC
-	15	TRBV4-2	-	TRBJ2-1	CASSQVKAQYNEQFF	TGTGCCAGCAGCCAAGTGAAGGCCCAATACAATGAGCAGTTCTTC
many	16	TRBV29-1	-	TRBJ2-3	CSVEDLKAPETDTQYF	TGCAGCGTTGAAGATCTGAAGGCGCCCGAGACAGATACGCAGTATTTT
many	12	TRBV6-1	-	TRBJ1-1	CASSYGHQEAFF	TGTGCCAGCAGCTACGGACATCAGGAAGCTTTCTTT
many	14	TRBV6-1	TRBD2	TRBJ2-7	CASSPSGSGHEQYF	TGTGCCAGCAGTCCTAGCGGGAGTGGCCACGAGCAGTACTTC
few	13	TRBV7-2	-	TRBJ2-5	CASSRAGQETQYF	TGTGCCAGCAGCCGTGCCGGGCAAGAGACCCAGTACTTC
few	14	TRBV7-6	-	TRBJ2-2	CASSRLNEWGELFF	TGTGCCAGCAGCCGCCTAAATGAGTGGGGGGAGCTGTTTTTT
-	15	TRBV30	-	TRBJ2-3	CAWSATGGSTDTQYF	TGTGCCTGGAGTGCCACCGGAGGTAGCACAGATACGCAGTATTTT
few	16	TRBV18	TRBD1	TRBJ1-2	CASSPPGQASNYGYTF	TGTGCCAGCTCACCACCGGGACAGGCTTCGAACTATGGCTACACCTTC
few	18	TRBV6-1	-	TRBJ2-3	CASTPQNLGSSSTDTQYF	TGTGCCAGCACTCCCCAAAACTTAGGGTCCTCTAGCACAGATACGCAGTATTTT
many	15	TRBV12-3/TRBV12-4	-	TRBJ1-3	CASSFSGSGGNTIYF	TGTGCCAGCAGTTTCTCGGGATCTGGTGGAAACACCATATATTTT
few	15	TRBV4-1	-	TRBJ1-1	CASSLRTARNTEAFF	TGCGCCAGCAGCCTTAGGACTGCAAGGAACACTGAAGCTTTCTTT
-	14	TRBV5-6	TRBD2	TRBJ2-7	CASSLDSGIYEQYF	TGTGCCAGCAGCTTGGATAGCGGGATCTACGAGCAGTACTTC
many	13	TRBV7-2	-	TRBJ2-7	CASSPGRSYEQYF	TGTGCCAGCAGCCCTGGACGCTCCTACGAGCAGTACTTC
-	15	TRBV6-2/TRBV6-3	-	TRBJ2-1	CASSYASLGGQREFF	TGTGCCAGCAGTTACGCCTCCTTGGGGGGCCAAAGAGAGTTCTTC
few	15	TRBV5-1	-	TRBJ2-5	CASSLLGSTQETQYF	TGCGCCAGCAGCTTGCTTGGAAGTACACAAGAGACCCAGTACTTC
-	15	TRBV6-2/TRBV6-3	TRBD2	TRBJ2-7	CASSTLAGASYEQYF	TGTGCCAGCAGTACACTAGCGGGAGCTTCCTACGAGCAGTACTTC
-	15	TRBV7-2	TRBD1	TRBJ1-1	CASSVRGGAVTEAFF	TGTGCCAGCAGCGTCAGAGGGGGCGCCGTCACTGAAGCTTTCTTT
many	14	TRBV7-9	TRBD2	TRBJ2-7	CASSLDGGSYEQYF	TGTGCCAGCAGCTTAGATGGCGGGAGCTACGAGCAGTACTTC
once	14	TRBV9	-	TRBJ1-2	CASSVDQPGYGYAF	TGTGCCAGCAGCGTAGATCAACCAGGCTATGGCTACGCCTTC
few	16	TRBV5-1	-	TRBJ2-4	CASSLAGGRAKNIQYF	TGCGCCAGCAGCTTGGCCGGGGGGCGAGCCAAAAACATTCAGTACTTC
-	14	TRBV6-1	TRBD1	TRBJ1-2	CASSETGVGYGYTF	TGTGCCAGCAGTGAGACAGGGGTAGGCTATGGCTACACCTTC
many	13	TRBV20-1	-	TRBJ2-7	CSATKLGMGEQYF	TGCAGTGCTACTAAACTAGGAATGGGCGAGCAGTACTTC
few	13	TRBV5-1	TRBD1	TRBJ2-7	CASSRGQIYEQYF	TGCGCCAGCAGTAGGGGGCAAATCTACGAGCAGTACTTC
few	15	TRBV7-2	-	TRBJ2-7	CASSLGNGAVYEQYF	TGTGCCAGCAGCTTAGGAAACGGTGCGGTCTACGAGCAGTACTTC
-	13	TRBV30	-	TRBJ1-4	CAWSGTTNEKLFF	TGTGCCTGGTCCGGCACAACTAATGAAAAACTGTTTTTT
many	14	TRBV28	-	TRBJ1-4	CASSQHGTNEKLFF	TGTGCCAGCAGCCAACACGGAACCAATGAAAAACTGTTTTTT